This TCR beta chain was captured in a study of blood T cell repertoires in COVID-19. Study summary: Both acute and convalescent COVID-19 samples were obtained from the United States, Italy and Spain. Sources were T cells, B-cell-depleted T cells, or PBMCs; the material itself was cDNA or gDNA.

Concerning this clone: Other nucleotide sequences from this sample produce the same CDR3.

In the study's own analysis: The authors estimated nucleated cell counts from reference gene primer amplification. Generated by immunoSEQ multiplex PCR, the TCRdb table keeps only in-frame clones and is missing some. V and J calls and clone size are those listed in that table; D and trimming were worked out from the DNA. The table records approximately 270,000 clones, roughly 90% of them present only once. This clonotype originated in a man aged 45-65 years with acute or convalescent COVID-19. Sequencing was carried out using peripheral blood.

CDR3 nucleotide sequence: TGTGCCAGTTCCCCGGGACACCTGAACACTGAAGCTTTCTTT. The encoded protein is CASSPGHLNTEAFF. The rearrangement links TRBV18 to TRBJ1-1, with D perhaps matching TRBD1 (6 bases). V was clipped by 9 bases and J by 0 bases, with 14 bases between them. CDR3 length: 14 amino acids. Germline V gene sequence: CDR1 KGHSH, CDR2 LQKENI.